This TCR beta chain was sequenced for a study of response to subunit inactivated influenza vaccine. Points from the study as a whole: Only a handful of new T cells, the authors suggested, are recruited with each seasonal influenza vaccination.

On this clonotype itself: Its antigen is as yet unknown.

Germline CDR1 reads MRHNA; CDR2 reads SNTAGT. The CDR3 totals 15 residues. The V end lost 3 bases, the J end lost 0 bases, and 11 bases lay between the germline ends. A single record per CDR3 protein comes from TCRdb applying MiXCR to the RT-PCR reads. The sample gives hundreds of thousands of distinct CDR3 sequences, about 15% of which show up once; approximately 10% is in the top ten. The receptor was isolated from a man between 45 and 60 years old who received an inactivated influenza vaccine. The chain employs TRBV6-4 and TRBJ1-1; D call uncertain. This specimen consisted of PBMCs from blood, obtained about 11 days after vaccination. The CDR3 loop is CASSENAHLNTEAFF. Here the CDR3 DNA reads TGTGCCAGCAGTGAAAACGCACACCTGAACACTGAAGCTTTCTTT.